The sequence of this T cell receptor beta chain was determined in a study of blood T cell repertoires in COVID-19 (dated by TCRdb to between 2020 and 2021). In terms of the full investigation: Samples from collaborators originated in the United States, Italy and Spain and spanned both the acute and convalescent phases of COVID-19. The prospective study material was composed of cDNA or gDNA derived from T cells, B-cell-depleted T cells, or PBMCs. Subjects who had been exposed to COVID-19, were actively infected with it, or had recovered from it provided the deeply sampled blood TCRbeta repertoires that made up the dataset. The repertoires were released in a freely available public database intended as a resource for research on the immune response to SARS-CoV-2. Samples were obtained from the ongoing ImmuneRACE study (first 160 participants) and from some 1,200 subjects provided by 6 global collaborators. The sample metadata nearly always contained a de-identified subject ID, COVID-19 status, age in years and sex. Where HLA class I and class II types were available, the types were taken from metadata supplied by the sample provider, not from assay-based typing. What the work shows at the level of the full study, not this receptor alone: The quantity of clinical and demographic metadata differed by source and by participant and was supplied without curation.

A note on this clone: This receptor's antigen is unknown. Qualities for individual bases were not recorded, and no much larger clone is one base off.

The immunoSEQ Assay, a bias-controlled multiplex PCR, was used to amplify TCRbeta CDR3 regions from genomic DNA. On the study's bioinformatics: Nucleated cell counts per sample were estimated from amplification of reference gene primers within the assay. Sequence reads were collapsed and filtered to measure the absolute abundance of every unique TCRbeta CDR3 rearrangement. Productive Simpson clonality was computed per sample as the square root of Simpson's diversity index over productive rearrangements. TCRdb carries this immuneACCESS record with in-frame sequences only. Its versions omit some clonotypes, under half of them owing to an unresolved V gene in the studies checked, with the rest unexplained. Clonal size and the V and J genes are those of that table, whereas D and trimming came from the DNA. The sample data list about 470,000 clones, and about 85% of these were observed just once. Under 0.75% of the sample goes to the ten largest clones.

V is trimmed back by 5 bases and J by 2 bases, and the junction contains 8 bases that no gene match accounts for. For CDR1 and CDR2, the germline V gene lists SGHTA and FQGNSA. The CDR3 runs 17 residues from the cysteine to the phenylalanine. This entry keeps only the CDR3 DNA: 51 bases, framed from base 1. Enrolling through a virtual design, the prospective study's participants ranged in age from roughly 18 to 95 years and lived across approximately 25 United States geographic areas. In the prospective study, participants were assigned to cohorts based on the clinical history participants reported in a screening survey and a study questionnaire. ImmuneRACE Cohort 3 recovered participants were defined by two consecutive negative NP/OP PCR tests, healthcare professional clearance, or symptom resolution. Each participant in the prospective study had whole blood, serum and a nasopharyngeal or oropharyngeal swab collected by mobile phlebotomists. Participants in the prospective study had the option to provide additional blood draws and questionnaires over an approximately 2-month period. Prospective study blood samples were shipped either frozen or at room temperature before DNA extraction.

Sample: PBMCs or T cells enriched from blood (not recorded which). The clonotype was recovered from a woman younger than 30 who had recovered from COVID-19. The V gene is TRBV7-2 and the J gene is TRBJ2-3; TRBD2 matches 12 bases in the middle. The CDR3 region reads CASSLNLAGGSTDTQYF. The nucleotides read TGTGCCAGCAGCCTAAATCTAGCGGGGGGGTCCACAGATACGCAGTATTTT.